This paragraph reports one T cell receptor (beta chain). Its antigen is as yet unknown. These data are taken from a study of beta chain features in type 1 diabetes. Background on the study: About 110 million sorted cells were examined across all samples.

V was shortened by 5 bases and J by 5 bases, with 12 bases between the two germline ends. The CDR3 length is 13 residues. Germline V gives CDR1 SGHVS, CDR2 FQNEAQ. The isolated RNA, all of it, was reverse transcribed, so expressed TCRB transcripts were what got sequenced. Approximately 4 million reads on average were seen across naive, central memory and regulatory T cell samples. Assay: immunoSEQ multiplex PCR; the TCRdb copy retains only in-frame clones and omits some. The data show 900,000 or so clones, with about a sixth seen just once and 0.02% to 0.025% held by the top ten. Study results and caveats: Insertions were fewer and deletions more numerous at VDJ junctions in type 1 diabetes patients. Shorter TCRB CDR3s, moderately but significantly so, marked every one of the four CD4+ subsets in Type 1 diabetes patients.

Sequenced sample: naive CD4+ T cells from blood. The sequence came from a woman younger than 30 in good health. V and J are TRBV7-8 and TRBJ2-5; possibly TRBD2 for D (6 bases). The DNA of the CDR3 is TGTGCCAGCAGCACCCGTGGGAGGGAGACCCAGTACTTC. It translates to CASSTRGRETQYF.